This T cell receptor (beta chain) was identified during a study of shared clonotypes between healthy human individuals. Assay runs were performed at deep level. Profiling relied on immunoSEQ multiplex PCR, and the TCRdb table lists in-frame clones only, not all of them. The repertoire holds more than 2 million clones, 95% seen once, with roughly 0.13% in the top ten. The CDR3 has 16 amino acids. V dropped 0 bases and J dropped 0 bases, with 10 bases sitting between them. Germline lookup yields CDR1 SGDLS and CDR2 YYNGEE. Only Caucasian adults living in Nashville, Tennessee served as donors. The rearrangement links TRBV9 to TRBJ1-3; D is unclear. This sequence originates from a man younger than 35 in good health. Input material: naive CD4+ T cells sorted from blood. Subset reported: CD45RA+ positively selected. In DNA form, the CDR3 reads TGTGCCAGCAGCGTAGGAGCGGGTAGCTCTGGAAACACCATATATTTT. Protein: CASSVGAGSSGNTIYF.